This T cell receptor (beta chain) was identified in a study of CD8+ T cells in alopecia areata. Study-level background: Those treated were given oral tofacitinib at 5 to 10 mg twice daily.

The CDR3 loop spans 13 amino acids. V was pared by 5 bases and J by 5 bases, with 12 bases between. Germline lookup yields CDR1 MNHNY and CDR2 SVGAGI (reference sequence). Reverse transcribed after extraction, RNA yielded cDNA as the sequencing template. Only in-frame clones appear in the TCRdb table, and some are missing; sequencing was by immunoSEQ multiplex PCR. The table has around 160,000 clones, approximately 62% seen once; the top ten hold 11% to 15%. This sample's treatment: oral pan-JAK inhibitor, 5-10 mg twice daily. The source of this sequence is a human donor with alopecia areata. The sample in question was CD4+ T cells sorted from blood, obtained at week 24, from a patient treated with tofacitinib. The chain employs TRBV6-6 and TRBJ2-5; D is ambiguous. In nucleotides, the CDR3 is TGTGCCAGCAGTCCCACTGGACGGGAGACCCAGTACTTC. Protein sequence: CASSPTGRETQYF.